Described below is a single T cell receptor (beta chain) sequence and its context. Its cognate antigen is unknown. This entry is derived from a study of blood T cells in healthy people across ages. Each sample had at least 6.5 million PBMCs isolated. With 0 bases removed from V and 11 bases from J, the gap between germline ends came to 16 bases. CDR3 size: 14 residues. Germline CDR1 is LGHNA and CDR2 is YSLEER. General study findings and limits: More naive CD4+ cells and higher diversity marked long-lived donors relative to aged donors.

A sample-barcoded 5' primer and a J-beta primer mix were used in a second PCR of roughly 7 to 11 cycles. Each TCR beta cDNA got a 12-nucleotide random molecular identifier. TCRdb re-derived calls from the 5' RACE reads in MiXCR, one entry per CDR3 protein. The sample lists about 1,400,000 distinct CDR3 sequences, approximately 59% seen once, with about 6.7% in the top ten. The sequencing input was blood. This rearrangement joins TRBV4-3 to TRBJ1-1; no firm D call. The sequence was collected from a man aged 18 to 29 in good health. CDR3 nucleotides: TGCGCCAGCAGCCAAGATGTAGGAGGTTTCATCGCTTTCTTT. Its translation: CASSQDVGGFIAFF.